These T cell receptor beta chains were read from a single sample in a study of blood T cell repertoires in COVID-19. Sequenced by immunoSEQ multiplex PCR; TCRdb stores in-frame clones only, minus some. The sample yields 650,000 to 800,000 clones, approximately 90% seen once. Source material: peripheral blood. These receptors were obtained from a woman between 18 and 30 years old with acute or convalescent COVID-19. Each CDR3 is given with its conserved first and last residue. Each record gives: J gene, D gene, clone size, V gene, CDR3 protein, CDR3 DNA. A D gene is named only where the DNA matches it firmly. Not all rows give a size; the values are once, few, many and, for expanded clones, a class.

TRBJ1-4,TRBD1,NA,TRBV18,CASSTTGGRTLNEKLFF,TGTGCCAGCTCTACCACAGGGGGGCGTACATTGAATGAAAAACTGTTTTTT
TRBJ1-1,TRBD1,NA,TRBV4-1,CASSLGTGEAFF,TGCGCCAGCAGCCTTGGGACAGGGGAAGCTTTCTTT
TRBJ1-3,NA,NA,TRBV6-6,CASSPRDSSGNTIYF,TGTGCCAGCAGCCCCAGGGATAGCTCTGGAAACACCATATATTTT
TRBJ1-2,TRBD1,NA,TRBV5-4,CASSLGQGFGYTF,TGTGCCAGCAGCTTGGGACAGGGGTTTGGCTACACCTTC
TRBJ1-2,NA,NA,TRBV7-8,CASSLMGRGTGFYGYTF,TGTGCCAGCAGCTTAATGGGAAGGGGGACGGGGTTCTATGGCTACACCTTC
TRBJ1-4,TRBD1,NA,TRBV7-9,CASSRLGTVATNEKLFF,TGTGCCAGCAGCAGATTAGGGACAGTCGCAACTAATGAAAAACTGTTTTTT
TRBJ2-1,NA,once,TRBV7-2,CASSLEGGGGRNEQFF,TGTGCCAGCAGCTTAGAAGGAGGGGGGGGAAGGAATGAGCAGTTCTTC
TRBJ1-2,NA,NA,TRBV28,CASIGQIFYGYTF,TGTGCCAGCATCGGACAGATCTTCTATGGCTACACCTTC
TRBJ1-1,NA,NA,TRBV19,CASSLGGENTEAFF,TGTGCCAGTAGCCTTGGGGGGGAGAACACTGAAGCTTTCTTT
TRBJ1-1,TRBD1,NA,TRBV12-5,CASGLTTGFEAFF,TGTGCTAGTGGTTTGACGACAGGGTTTGAAGCTTTCTTT
TRBJ1-5,TRBD1,NA,TRBV19,CASSIRRGPQPQHF,TGTGCCAGTAGTATAAGGAGGGGGCCTCAGCCCCAGCATTTT
TRBJ2-2,NA,once,TRBV9,CASSATRIPTGELFF,TGTGCCAGCAGCGCCACTAGGATTCCCACCGGGGAGCTGTTTTTT
TRBJ1-2,NA,NA,TRBV7-2,CASSLTGTGYGYTF,TGTGCCAGCAGCTTAACCGGTACGGGCTATGGCTACACCTTC
TRBJ2-1,TRBD1,NA,TRBV5-1,CASSYRTGPYNEQFF,TGCGCCAGCAGCTACCGGACAGGGCCCTACAATGAGCAGTTCTTC
TRBJ1-2,NA,once,TRBV29-1,CSAGWQYGYTF,TGCAGCGCTGGTTGGCAGTATGGCTACACCTTC
TRBJ2-3,NA,NA,TRBV6-5,CASRIASGDTQYF,TGTGCCAGCAGGATTGCCTCAGGTGATACGCAGTATTTT
TRBJ1-4,NA,NA,TRBV18,CASSPYDKLATNEKLFF,TGTGCCAGCTCACCATACGACAAGCTTGCAACTAATGAAAAACTGTTTTTT
TRBJ1-4,NA,NA,TRBV30,CAWSRSNEKLFF,TGTGCCTGGAGTAGGAGTAATGAAAAACTGTTTTTT
TRBJ1-3,NA,NA,TRBV19,CASSTVSGNTIYF,TGTGCCAGTAGTACTGTCTCTGGAAACACCATATATTTT
TRBJ1-2,NA,NA,TRBV3-1/TRBV3-2,CASSPGGEQRYGYTF,TGTGCCAGCAGCCCGGGGGGAGAGCAACGCTATGGCTACACCTTC
TRBJ2-1,TRBD2,NA,TRBV5-4,CASSFGRGEQFF,TGTGCCAGCAGCTTCGGGAGGGGTGAGCAGTTCTTC
TRBJ2-5,TRBD1,NA,TRBV10-2,CASGGQGHPGLYQETQYF,TGCGCCAGCGGGGGACAGGGCCATCCTGGCCTATACCAAGAGACCCAGTACTTC
TRBJ2-6,NA,NA,TRBV7-2,CASSLNRVAFGANVLTF,TGTGCCAGCAGCTTGAACAGGGTAGCTTTTGGGGCCAACGTCCTGACTTTC
TRBJ1-1,NA,NA,TRBV5-1,CASSITTGMTEAFF,TGCGCCAGCAGCATTACCACAGGCATGACTGAAGCTTTCTTT
TRBJ1-2,TRBD1,NA,TRBV6-1,CASSDSGQFYGYTF,TGTGCCAGCAGTGATTCGGGACAGTTTTATGGCTACACCTTC
TRBJ2-2,NA,NA,TRBV29-1,CSAADKTPKSGELFF,TGCAGCGCTGCTGACAAGACCCCCAAGAGCGGGGAGCTGTTTTTT
TRBJ2-1,NA,NA,TRBV12-5,CASGFKRYEQFF,TGTGCTAGTGGTTTCAAGCGCTATGAGCAGTTCTTC
TRBJ1-4,NA,NA,TRBV4-1,CASSPTGGWANEKLFF,TGCGCCAGCAGCCCTACGGGGGGCTGGGCTAATGAAAAACTGTTTTTT
TRBJ2-3,TRBD1,NA,TRBV30,CAWSPEGAVGQYF,TGTGCCTGGAGTCCCGAGGGGGCGGTAGGGCAGTATTTT
TRBJ2-6,TRBD1,NA,TRBV9,CASSGLPGTGALSGANVLTF,TGTGCCAGCAGCGGCCTTCCTGGGACAGGGGCCCTCTCTGGGGCCAACGTCCTGACTTTC
TRBJ1-2,NA,few,TRBV10-3,CAISDFREAGYTF,TGTGCCATCAGTGACTTCAGGGAAGCTGGCTACACCTTC
TRBJ1-1,TRBD1,NA,TRBV4-1,CASSQQDRVNTEAFF,TGCGCCAGCAGCCAACAGGACAGGGTGAACACTGAAGCTTTCTTT
TRBJ1-2,TRBD1,NA,TRBV15,CATSQGAGYGYTF,TGTGCCACCAGTCAGGGGGCCGGCTATGGCTACACCTTC
TRBJ1-5,TRBD1,NA,TRBV2,CATGQGNQPQHF,TGTGCCACCGGACAGGGCAATCAGCCCCAGCATTTT
TRBJ2-3,TRBD2,NA,TRBV28,CASSYQRGSTDTQYF,TGTGCCAGCAGTTACCAGCGGGGGAGCACAGATACGCAGTATTTT
TRBJ1-4,NA,NA,TRBV7-2,CASSLQGGGEKLFF,TGTGCCAGCAGTTTACAGGGAGGTGGGGAAAAACTGTTTTTT
TRBJ2-4,NA,NA,TRBV10-3,CAISLLPLHSDGGSENIQYF,TGTGCCATCAGTCTCCTCCCCCTACATTCCGACGGAGGGTCGGAAAACATTCAGTACTTC
TRBJ2-7,NA,NA,TRBV24-1,CATSESNRDKTYEQYF,TGTGCCACCAGTGAATCTAACCGGGACAAGACCTACGAGCAGTACTTC
TRBJ2-1,NA,NA,TRBV7-3,CASSRWGVDEQFF,TGTGCCAGCAGCCGATGGGGGGTTGATGAGCAGTTCTTC
TRBJ2-2,TRBD2,NA,TRBV7-3,CASSLLSGGTGELFF,TGTGCCAGCAGCTTACTTAGCGGGGGTACCGGGGAGCTGTTTTTT